A single TCR beta chain is shown here with its context. CDR3 length equals 18 residues. Across 20 to 25 US areas, participants ranged in age from roughly 18 to 89 years. Cohort assignment relied on participant-reported clinical history. This sample stems from a study of blood T cell repertoires in COVID-19. Study summary: Resolution of symptoms, clearance, or two negative PCRs was present in recovered Cohort 3 donors. T cells, B-cell-depleted T cells, or PBMCs provided the cDNA or gDNA that served as material.

Measured with immunoSEQ multiplex PCR; TCRdb has only the in-frame clones, and not every one. This table has over 250,000 clones, about 88% appearing once. The clonotype originates from a woman aged 55-69 years in a cohort exposed to, infected with or recovered from COVID-19 (not recorded which). Sequenced: PBMCs or T cells enriched from blood (not recorded which). The rearrangement links TRBV21-1 to TRBJ2-1; the table's D call TRBD2 went unverified against the DNA. TRBV21-1 is listed as a pseudogene. Here the CDR3 reads CASSKRGLAGRVYNEQFF. CDR3 sequence (DNA): TGTGCCAGCAGCAAAAGGGGACTAGCGGGTCGGGTCTACAATGAGCAGTTCTTC.